This T cell receptor beta chain appears in the sequencing data of a study of follicular helper T cells after annual influenza vaccination. Study context: For some subjects, blood spans the 2013-2014, 2014-2015 and 2015-2016 annual vaccinations.

Profiled with immunoSEQ multiplex PCR; TCRdb holds only in-frame clones, not every one. The sample consists of some 10,000 clones, roughly four fifths of them appearing once. Specified time point: 2015-2016 season, 7 days after influenza vaccination. This clone was seen once. CDR3 length: 14 residues. Germline values: CDR1 MDHEN, CDR2 SYDVKM. Trimming removed 5 bases at V and 3 bases at J, with 13 bases between. Sample: CXCR5+ CD38- circulating T follicular helper cells from blood, taken 7 days after influenza vaccination. Subset in this sample: circulating Tfh, non-naive CD4+CXCR5+PD-1+ (ICOS+CD38+ or ICOS-CD38-). V and J are TRBV28 and TRBJ1-1; a weak D match, TRBD1 (5 bases). This sequence originates from an adult who received the influenza vaccine. This chain's CDR3 is CASSPHAGDTEAFF. The CDR3 DNA is TGTGCCAGCAGTCCCCACGCGGGGGACACTGAAGCTTTCTTT.